This T cell receptor (beta chain) was sequenced during a study of blood T cell repertoires in COVID-19 (dated by TCRdb to 2018 to 2021). Concerning the study at large: Samples covering the acute and convalescent phases of COVID-19 were provided by collaborators in the United States, Italy and Spain. The prospective study material was composed of cDNA or gDNA derived from T cells, B-cell-depleted T cells, or PBMCs. HLA class I and class II types, where available, came from metadata supplied by the sample provider rather than from assay-based typing. Samples came from the ongoing ImmuneRACE study (first 160 participants) plus 1,254 subjects from 6 global collaborators. Sample metadata almost always included a de-identified subject ID, COVID-19 status, age in years and sex. Deeply sampled blood TCRbeta repertoires from subjects exposed to, actively infected with, or recovered from COVID-19 were included in the dataset. The repertoires were released in a freely available public database intended as a resource for research on the immune response to SARS-CoV-2. The investigation overall reported the following: The quantity of clinical and demographic metadata differed by source and by participant and was supplied without curation.

Samples from volunteer blood donors who had recovered from COVID-19 were contributed by a second Seattle source. Each collaborating institution followed its own protocols to collect whole blood in K2EDTA tubes. Collaborator samples were shipped for TCRbeta analysis as frozen whole blood, isolated PBMCs, or DNA extracted from either sample type. In regard to this clone: This receptor's antigen is unknown. Base qualities are not provided; no much larger clone lies one nucleotide away.

For this chain, trimming is 0 bases at the V end and 5 bases at the J end, and the number of junction bases without a gene match is 13. CDR1 SGDLS and CDR2 YYNGEE were looked up in the germline V gene. The CDR3 measures 18 amino acids from cysteine to phenylalanine. The CDR3 DNA has 54 bases and is translated from base 1. The immunoSEQ Assay, a bias-controlled multiplex PCR, was used to amplify TCRbeta CDR3 regions from genomic DNA. The study's own analysis went as follows. The number of nucleated cells in each sample was estimated from the amplification of reference gene primers within the assay. To quantify the absolute abundance of each unique TCRbeta CDR3 rearrangement, sequence reads were collapsed and filtered. For each sample, productive Simpson clonality was calculated by taking the square root of Simpson's diversity index across productive rearrangements. Drawn from immuneACCESS, this table holds only the in-frame rearrangements with V and J called that TCRdb kept. Clones are partly lost; checked studies trace under half to an unresolved V gene and leave the rest unexplained. V, J and clone size derive from that table, while D and trimming were established from the DNA sequence. This sample is represented by roughly 220,000 clones; roughly four fifths of them were singletons. The ten largest clones capture around 3% of the sample.

The receptor was isolated from a woman in her thirties who had recovered from COVID-19. The specimen sequenced was peripheral blood. Recombination linked TRBV9 to TRBJ2-3, with 9 bases matching TRBD2. The CDR3 protein: CASSVAPDFAGGGDTQYF. The nucleotides read TGTGCCAGCAGCGTAGCGCCAGACTTCGCGGGAGGGGGAGATACGCAGTATTTT.